This entry describes one TCR beta chain. The sample originates from a study of T cell responses to AZD1222 COVID-19 vaccine. Assay: immunoSEQ multiplex PCR; the TCRdb copy retains only in-frame clones and omits some. The repertoire has fewer than 200,000 clones, more than 80% of them found once; the top ten carry about 4%. The ends were cut back, 3 bases at V and 7 bases at J, with 12 bases in the middle. CDR1 and CDR2 from the germline V gene are WSHSY and SAAADI. The CDR3 runs 13 residues. The sequenced sample was peripheral blood, obtained 28 days after the second dose of the MenACWY control vaccine. This sequence originates from an adult who received the MenACWY meningococcal vaccine as a control. The chain has TRBV10-2 and TRBJ2-5, with a possible D match to TRBD2 (6 bases). Written as DNA, the CDR3 is TGCGCCAGCAGTGATGGCGGGGTAGGGACCCAGTACTTC. This sequence encodes CASSDGGVGTQYF.